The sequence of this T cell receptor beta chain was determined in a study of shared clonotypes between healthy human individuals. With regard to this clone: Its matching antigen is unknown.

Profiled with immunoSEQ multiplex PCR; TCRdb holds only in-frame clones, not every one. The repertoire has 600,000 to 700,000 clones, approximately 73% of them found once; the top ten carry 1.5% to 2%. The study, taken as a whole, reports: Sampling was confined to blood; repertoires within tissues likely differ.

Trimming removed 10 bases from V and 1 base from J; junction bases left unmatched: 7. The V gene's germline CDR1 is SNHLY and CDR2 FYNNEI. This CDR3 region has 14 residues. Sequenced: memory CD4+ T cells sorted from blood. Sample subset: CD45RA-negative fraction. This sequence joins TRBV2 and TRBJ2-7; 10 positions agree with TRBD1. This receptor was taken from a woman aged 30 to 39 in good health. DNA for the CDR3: TGTGCCATAAACGGGGACAGGGGATCCTACGAGCAGTACTTC. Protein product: CAINGDRGSYEQYF. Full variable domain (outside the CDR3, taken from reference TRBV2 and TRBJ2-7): EPEVTQTPSHQVTQMGQEVILRCVPISNHLYFYWYRQILGQKVEFLVSFYNNEISEKSEIFDDQFSVERPDGSNFTLKIRSTKLEDSAMYFCAINGDRGSYEQYFGPGTRLTVT.